The 9 T cell receptor beta chains below all came from one sample that was sequenced in a study of cytomegalovirus exposure and HLA in healthy donors. PCR amplification relied on 60 Vbeta primers (plus 13 Jbeta primers). Assay used: immunoSEQ multiplex PCR; TCRdb lists only in-frame clones, some missing. Of about 130,000 clones detected, over 15% appear once; the ten largest clones hold 2.9%. The sample consisted of PBMCs. These receptors all stem from a female donor in good health and CMV-seropositive.

The rearrangement uses TRBV7-2 and TRBJ1-5; D might be TRBD1 (5 bases). CDR3 length: 16 amino acids. Germline values: CDR1 SGHTA, CDR2 FQGNSA. V lost 1 base and J 4 bases, leaving 14 bases between the germline ends. Here the CDR3 reads CASSLGGWRLNQPQHF. DNA for the CDR3: TGTGCCAGCAGCTTAGGGGGCTGGCGGCTAAATCAGCCCCAGCATTTT.

CDR3 in amino acids: CASSLVSGGSTEAFF. Here the CDR3 DNA reads TGTGCCAGCAGCTTAGTAAGTGGCGGTAGTACCGAAGCTTTCTTT. The V gene is TRBV7-6, the J gene TRBJ1-1; no firm D call. Germline CDR1 is SGHVS and CDR2 is FNYEAQ. The CDR3 is 15 amino acids. Trimming left V 1 base short and J 8 bases short, with 17 bases between. The variable domain in full, with the rest retrieved from reference TRBV7-6 and TRBJ1-1, is GAGVSQSPRYKVTKRGQDVALRCDPISGHVSLYWYRQALGQGPEFLTYFNYEAQQDKSGLPNDRFSAERPEGSISTLTIQRTEQRDSAMYRCASSLVSGGSTEAFFGQGTRLTVV.

This chain links TRBV4-2 with TRBJ1-5, with D tentatively TRBD1 (6 bases). V was cut by 1 base and J by 3 bases, with 16 bases left in between. Germline V gene lookup returns CDR1 LGHNA and CDR2 YNFKEQ. The CDR3 is made up of 17 amino acids. CDR3 sequence (DNA): TGTGCCAGCAGCCAAGTACTAACAGGGTTCCCCAATCAGCCCCAGCATTTT. Translation gives CASSQVLTGFPNQPQHF.

This clone was recorded a few times. The V and J genes are TRBV5-6 and TRBJ1-6, with unresolved D. V was clipped by 0 bases and J by 8 bases, with 12 bases between them. The CDR3 has 15 residues. CDR1 SGHDT and CDR2 YYEEEE come from the germline V gene. CDR3 loop: CASSLERNLDSPLHF. CDR3 sequence (DNA): TGTGCCAGCAGCTTGGAGAGAAATCTGGATTCACCCCTCCACTTT.

The chain couples TRBV5-1 to TRBJ1-2, with no clear D. V was clipped by 4 bases and J by 4 bases, with 8 bases between them. The CDR3 contains 12 residues. Germline CDR1 is SGHRS and CDR2 is YFSETQ. The CDR3 here is CASSEEAYGYTF. In nucleotides, the CDR3 is TGCGCCAGCAGCGAGGAGGCCTATGGCTACACCTTC.

This clone was counted between two and nine times. The V gene is TRBV29-1, the J gene TRBJ2-4; weak D call: TRBD1 (5 bases). The germline V gene has CDR1 SQVTM and CDR2 ANQGSEA. This CDR3 is 13 amino acids long. V lost 4 bases and J lost 3, with 10 bases in between. The CDR3 sequence: CSVVGVVKNIQYF. The CDR3 DNA reads TGCAGCGTTGTAGGGGTTGTCAAAAACATTCAGTACTTC.

Only a few counts were recorded for this clone. This chain connects TRBV5-1 to TRBJ2-7, with D perhaps TRBD2 (7 bases). Germline values: CDR1 SGHRS, CDR2 YFSETQ. CDR3 size: 14 residues. V was trimmed by 0 bases and J by 3 bases, leaving 10 bases between them. This CDR3 is CASSLGGGFYEQYF. The DNA for the CDR3 is TGCGCCAGCAGCTTGGGCGGGGGCTTCTACGAGCAGTACTTC.

This clone has only a few counts. CDR3 DNA sequence: TGCGCCAGCAGCTTGGAGGGAGGGTACGGGGCCAACGTCCTGACTTTC. Translated: CASSLEGGYGANVLTF. V is TRBV5-1 and J is TRBJ2-6; 7 bases align to TRBD2. The germline V gene encodes CDR1 SGHRS and CDR2 YFSETQ. The J segment lost 4 bases and the V segment lost 0 bases, leaving 4 bases of the junction unmatched. The CDR3 length is 16 residues.

The V call is TRBV4-2, the J call TRBJ1-4; no clear D gene. In germline, CDR1 is LGHNA, CDR2 YNFKEQ. Between the trimmed V and J ends, which lost 1 base and 8 bases, there was a span of 11 bases. This CDR3 spans 14 amino acids. The CDR3 coding sequence is TGTGCCAGCAGCCAAGCCCGAACGGGGGAAAAACTGTTTTTT. Amino acid sequence: CASSQARTGEKLFF.